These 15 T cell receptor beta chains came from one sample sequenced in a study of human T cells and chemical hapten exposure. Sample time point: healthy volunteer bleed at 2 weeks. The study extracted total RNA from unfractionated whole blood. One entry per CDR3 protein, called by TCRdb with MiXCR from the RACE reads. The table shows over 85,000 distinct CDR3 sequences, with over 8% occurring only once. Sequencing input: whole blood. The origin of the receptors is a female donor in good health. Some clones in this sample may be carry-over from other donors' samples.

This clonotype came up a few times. CDR3 residues: CASSYARVTDTQYF. In DNA, the CDR3 is TGTGCCAGCAGTTACGCCCGGGTCACAGATACGCAGTATTTT. The V and J genes are TRBV6-5 and TRBJ2-3; D gene uncertain. The CDR3 is 14 amino acids. V lost 2 bases to trimming and J lost 2 bases, with 8 bases between them. Germline V gene data show CDR1 as MNHEY and CDR2 as SVGAGI.

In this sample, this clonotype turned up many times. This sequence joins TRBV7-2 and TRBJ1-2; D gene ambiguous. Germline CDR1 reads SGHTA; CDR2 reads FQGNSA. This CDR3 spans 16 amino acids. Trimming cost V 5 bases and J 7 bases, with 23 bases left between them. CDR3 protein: CASSIGGGGKSFGYTF. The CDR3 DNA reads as TGTGCCAGCAGCATAGGAGGAGGAGGGAAATCGTTTGGCTACACCTTC.

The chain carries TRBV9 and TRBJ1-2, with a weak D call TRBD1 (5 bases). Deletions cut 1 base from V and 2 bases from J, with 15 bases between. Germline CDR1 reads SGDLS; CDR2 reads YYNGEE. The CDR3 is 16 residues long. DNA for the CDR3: TGTGCCAGCAGCGTAAGAGGGGACGGAGAAAACTATGGCTACACCTTC. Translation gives CASSVRGDGENYGYTF. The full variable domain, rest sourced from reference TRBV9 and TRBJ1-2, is DSGVTQTPKHLITATGQRVTLRCSPRSGDLSVYWYQQSLDQGLQFLIQYYNGEERAKGNILERFSAQQFPDLHSELNLSSLELGDSALYFCASSVRGDGENYGYTFGSGTRLTVV.

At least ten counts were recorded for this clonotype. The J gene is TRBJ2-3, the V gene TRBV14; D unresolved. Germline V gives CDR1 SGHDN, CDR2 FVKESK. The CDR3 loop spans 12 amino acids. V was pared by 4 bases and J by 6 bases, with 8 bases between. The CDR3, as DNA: TGTGCCAGCAGCCCTACCAGGGATACGCAGTATTTT. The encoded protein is CASSPTRDTQYF.

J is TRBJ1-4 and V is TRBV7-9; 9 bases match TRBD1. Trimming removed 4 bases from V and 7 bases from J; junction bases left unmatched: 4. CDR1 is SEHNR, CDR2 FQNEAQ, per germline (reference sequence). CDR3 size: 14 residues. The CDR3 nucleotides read TGTGCCAGCAGCTCGACAGGGGGTGGTGAAAAACTGTTTTTT. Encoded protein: CASSSTGGGEKLFF.

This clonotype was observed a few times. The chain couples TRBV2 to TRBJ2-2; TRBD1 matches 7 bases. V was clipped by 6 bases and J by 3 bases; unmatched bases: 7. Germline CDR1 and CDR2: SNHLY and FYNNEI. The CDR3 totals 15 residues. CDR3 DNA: TGTGCCAGCAGGAGACAGGGTATGGACACCGGGGAGCTGTTTTTT. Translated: CASRRQGMDTGELFF.

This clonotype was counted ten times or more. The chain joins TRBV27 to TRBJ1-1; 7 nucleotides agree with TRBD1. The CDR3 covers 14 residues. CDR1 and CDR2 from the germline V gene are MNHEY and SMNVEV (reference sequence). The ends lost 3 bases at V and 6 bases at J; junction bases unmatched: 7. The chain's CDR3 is CASSFHGQVSEAFF. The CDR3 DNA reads TGTGCCAGCAGTTTCCATGGACAGGTTTCTGAAGCTTTCTTT.

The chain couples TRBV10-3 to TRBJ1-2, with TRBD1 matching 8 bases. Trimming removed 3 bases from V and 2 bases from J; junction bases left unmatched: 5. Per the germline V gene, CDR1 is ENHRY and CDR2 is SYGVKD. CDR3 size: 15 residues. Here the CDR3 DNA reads TGTGCCATCAGTGACCGGACAGGGAAGAACTATGGCTACACCTTC. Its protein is CAISDRTGKNYGYTF.

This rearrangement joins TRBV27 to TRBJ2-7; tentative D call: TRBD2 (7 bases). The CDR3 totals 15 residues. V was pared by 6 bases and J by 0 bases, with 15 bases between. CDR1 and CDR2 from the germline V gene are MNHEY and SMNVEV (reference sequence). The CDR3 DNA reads TGTGCCAGCAGCCAGAGGGGGGGTAGCTCCTACGAGCAGTACTTC. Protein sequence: CASSQRGGSSYEQYF.

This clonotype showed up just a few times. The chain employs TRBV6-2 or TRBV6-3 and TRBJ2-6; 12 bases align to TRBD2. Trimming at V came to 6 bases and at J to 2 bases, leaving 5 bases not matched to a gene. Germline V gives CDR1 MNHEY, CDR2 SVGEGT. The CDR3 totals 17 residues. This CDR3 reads CASRPLAGGPGANVLTF. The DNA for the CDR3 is TGTGCCAGCAGGCCTCTAGCGGGAGGGCCTGGGGCCAACGTCCTGACTTTC.

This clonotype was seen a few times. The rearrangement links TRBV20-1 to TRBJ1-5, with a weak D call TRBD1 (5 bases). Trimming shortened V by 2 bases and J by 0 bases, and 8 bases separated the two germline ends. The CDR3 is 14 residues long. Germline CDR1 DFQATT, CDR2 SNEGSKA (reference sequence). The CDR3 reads CSARWGNSNQPQHF. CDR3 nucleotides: TGCAGTGCTAGATGGGGCAATAGCAATCAGCCCCAGCATTTT.

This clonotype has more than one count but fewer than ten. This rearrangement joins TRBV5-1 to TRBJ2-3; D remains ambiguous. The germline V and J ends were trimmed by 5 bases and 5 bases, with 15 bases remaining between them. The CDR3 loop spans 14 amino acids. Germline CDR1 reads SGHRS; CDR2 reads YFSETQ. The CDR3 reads CASRMTAVQDTQYF. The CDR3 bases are TGCGCCAGCAGGATGACGGCAGTTCAAGATACGCAGTATTTT.

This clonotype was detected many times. This chain's CDR3 is CASSLATDTLSSYEQYF. In DNA form, the CDR3 reads TGTGCCAGCAGCTTAGCGACAGATACACTTTCCTCCTACGAGCAGTACTTC. This chain connects TRBV7-9 to TRBJ2-7; the D gene is possibly TRBD1 (5 bases). The CDR3 is 17 amino acids. V lost 0 bases and J lost 0, with 15 bases in between. Germline CDR1 is SEHNR and CDR2 is FQNEAQ (reference sequence).

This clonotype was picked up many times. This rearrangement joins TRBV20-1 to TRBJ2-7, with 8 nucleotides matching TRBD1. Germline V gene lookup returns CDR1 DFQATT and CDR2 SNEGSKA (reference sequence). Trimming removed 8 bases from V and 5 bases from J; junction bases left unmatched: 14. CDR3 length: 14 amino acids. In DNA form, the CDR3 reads TGCAGTCCTACCGCCACCGGACAGGGCCACGAGCAGTACTTC. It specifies CSPTATGQGHEQYF.

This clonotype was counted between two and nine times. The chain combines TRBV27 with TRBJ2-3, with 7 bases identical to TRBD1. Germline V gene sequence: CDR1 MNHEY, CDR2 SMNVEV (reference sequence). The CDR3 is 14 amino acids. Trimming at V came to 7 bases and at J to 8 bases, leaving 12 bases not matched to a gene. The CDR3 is CASNPTGPGGTQYF. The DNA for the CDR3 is TGTGCCAGCAATCCGACAGGGCCAGGCGGTACGCAGTATTTT.